The T cell receptor beta chain described here comes from a study of hypomethylating agent response in myelodysplastic syndrome. The length of the CDR3 is 11 residues. Looked up from germline, CDR1 is MGHDK and CDR2 is SYGVNS. Deletions cut 7 bases from V and 8 bases from J, with 11 bases between. Sequenced by immunoSEQ multiplex PCR; TCRdb stores in-frame clones only, minus some. The table includes some 1,900 clones, around 80% detected once. Here the sequenced sample was bone marrow, taken before or after starting hypomethylating agent treatment for myelodysplastic syndrome (not recorded which). The sequence derives from a human donor with myelodysplastic syndrome. The J gene is TRBJ1-2, the V gene TRBV25-1; D is undetermined. CDR3 DNA: TGTGCCAGCAAGTGGGTCGGGGGCTACACCTTC. Translating it yields CASKWVGGYTF.